Listed below are T cell receptor beta chains from one sample, sequenced in a study of blood T cell repertoires in COVID-19. Repertoires were generated with immunoSEQ multiplex PCR, while TCRdb's copy carries only in-frame clones and drops some. The sample yields roughly 200,000 clones, roughly 89% seen once. The sequencing sample was made of PBMCs or T cells enriched from blood (not recorded which). The receptor source for this set is a young woman with acute COVID-19. Both conserved end residues are part of each CDR3. The order of the fields is J gene, D gene, V gene, clone size, CDR3 protein, CDR3 DNA. D genes are given only for firm matches. Clone size is not always given. Where it is, it says once, few, many or a class for expanded clones.

j_gene: TRBJ2-7; d_gene: TRBD1; v_gene: TRBV27; abundance: few; CDR3aa: CASSRQGRSYEQYF; CDR3nt: TGTGCCAGCAGCCGACAGGGGCGCTCCTACGAGCAGTACTTC
j_gene: TRBJ1-5; d_gene: TRBD1; v_gene: TRBV30; abundance: once; CDR3aa: CAWTTGTGQPQHF; CDR3nt: TGTGCCTGGACCACAGGGACAGGTCAGCCCCAGCATTTT
j_gene: TRBJ2-7; d_gene: -; v_gene: TRBV29-1; abundance: -; CDR3aa: CSVDGGDYEQYF; CDR3nt: TGCAGCGTTGACGGAGGGGACTACGAGCAGTACTTC
j_gene: TRBJ2-5; d_gene: -; v_gene: TRBV15; abundance: -; CDR3aa: CATSRGSAGPETQYF; CDR3nt: TGTGCCACCAGCAGAGGGTCGGCAGGGCCAGAGACCCAGTACTTC
j_gene: TRBJ1-6; d_gene: -; v_gene: TRBV5-6; abundance: -; CDR3aa: CASSSLTATSPLHF; CDR3nt: TGTGCCAGCAGCTCATTGACGGCGACATCACCCCTCCACTTT
j_gene: TRBJ1-4; d_gene: TRBD1; v_gene: TRBV7-8; abundance: -; CDR3aa: CASSLRQGRTNEKLFF; CDR3nt: TGTGCCAGCAGCTTAAGACAGGGGAGGACTAATGAAAAACTGTTTTTT
j_gene: TRBJ1-4; d_gene: -; v_gene: TRBV18; abundance: -; CDR3aa: CASSDGGPRHEKLFF; CDR3nt: TGTGCCAGCTCAGACGGAGGCCCACGGCATGAAAAACTGTTTTTT
j_gene: TRBJ1-1; d_gene: TRBD1; v_gene: TRBV4-3; abundance: -; CDR3aa: CASSEPDRGAFF; CDR3nt: TGCGCCAGCAGCGAACCAGACAGGGGAGCTTTCTTT
j_gene: TRBJ2-1; d_gene: -; v_gene: TRBV3-1/TRBV3-2; abundance: -; CDR3aa: CASSQASSGGYNEQFF; CDR3nt: TGTGCCAGCAGCCAAGCCTCCAGCGGAGGTTACAATGAGCAGTTCTTC
j_gene: TRBJ2-5; d_gene: -; v_gene: TRBV5-4; abundance: -; CDR3aa: CASSLGLVDGETQYF; CDR3nt: TGTGCCAGCAGCTTGGGACTAGTTGACGGAGAGACCCAGTACTTC
j_gene: TRBJ1-2; d_gene: TRBD1; v_gene: TRBV13; abundance: -; CDR3aa: CASSIRQGRNYGYTF; CDR3nt: TGTGCCAGCAGCATCCGACAGGGACGCAACTATGGCTACACCTTC
j_gene: TRBJ1-6; d_gene: TRBD1; v_gene: TRBV9; abundance: once; CDR3aa: CASSVAGGLVTGGQSPLHF; CDR3nt: TGTGCCAGCAGCGTAGCTGGCGGGTTGGTGACAGGGGGCCAATCTCCCCTCCACTTT
j_gene: TRBJ1-2; d_gene: TRBD1; v_gene: TRBV2; abundance: -; CDR3aa: CASRVQGANYGYTF; CDR3nt: TGTGCCAGCAGGGTACAGGGGGCAAACTATGGCTACACCTTC
j_gene: TRBJ1-3; d_gene: -; v_gene: TRBV13; abundance: -; CDR3aa: CASTPLSSSGNTIYF; CDR3nt: TGTGCCAGCACCCCGCTTTCGTCTAGTGGAAACACCATATATTTT
j_gene: TRBJ1-6; d_gene: -; v_gene: TRBV11-2; abundance: -; CDR3aa: CASSPGNSPLHF; CDR3nt: TGTGCCAGCAGCCCAGGCAATTCACCCCTCCACTTT
j_gene: TRBJ2-7; d_gene: -; v_gene: TRBV19; abundance: -; CDR3aa: CASSIVRGSDEQYF; CDR3nt: TGTGCCAGTAGTATAGTTCGGGGTTCGGACGAGCAGTACTTC
j_gene: TRBJ1-2; d_gene: TRBD1; v_gene: TRBV12-3/TRBV12-4; abundance: -; CDR3aa: CASRGQGASGYTF; CDR3nt: TGTGCCAGCAGGGGACAGGGGGCGTCCGGCTACACCTTC
j_gene: TRBJ1-2; d_gene: -; v_gene: TRBV5-1; abundance: -; CDR3aa: CASSTANYGYTF; CDR3nt: TGCGCCAGCAGTACGGCTAACTATGGCTACACCTTC
j_gene: TRBJ1-4; d_gene: -; v_gene: TRBV11-2; abundance: -; CDR3aa: CASSRERGEKLFF; CDR3nt: TGTGCCAGCAGTCGGGAAAGAGGAGAAAAACTGTTTTTT
j_gene: TRBJ2-1; d_gene: -; v_gene: TRBV7-9; abundance: once; CDR3aa: CASSLNPGSTFYNEQFF; CDR3nt: TGTGCCAGCAGCCTAAACCCAGGCAGTACCTTCTACAATGAGCAGTTCTTC
j_gene: TRBJ1-6; d_gene: TRBD1; v_gene: TRBV30; abundance: -; CDR3aa: CAWREGAGSPLHF; CDR3nt: TGTGCCTGGAGGGAGGGGGCCGGATCACCCCTCCACTTT
j_gene: TRBJ2-7; d_gene: -; v_gene: TRBV7-4; abundance: -; CDR3aa: CASSLSGRTYEQYF; CDR3nt: TGTGCCAGCAGCTTATCCGGGAGAACATACGAGCAGTACTTC
j_gene: TRBJ2-3; d_gene: -; v_gene: TRBV4-2; abundance: -; CDR3aa: CASSPRVGSSTDTQYF; CDR3nt: TGTGCCAGCAGCCCCAGGGTTGGGTCTAGCACAGATACGCAGTATTTT
j_gene: TRBJ2-2; d_gene: -; v_gene: TRBV29-1; abundance: -; CDR3aa: CSVNTSPAGELFF; CDR3nt: TGCAGCGTTAACACTAGCCCGGCCGGGGAGCTGTTTTTT
j_gene: TRBJ2-7; d_gene: TRBD1; v_gene: TRBV3-1/TRBV3-2; abundance: -; CDR3aa: CASSRTGLGTEQYF; CDR3nt: TGTGCCAGCAGCCGGACAGGGTTAGGTACCGAGCAGTACTTC
j_gene: TRBJ2-7; d_gene: -; v_gene: TRBV27; abundance: -; CDR3aa: CASSLGSTYEQYF; CDR3nt: TGTGCCAGCAGTCTGGGCAGTACCTACGAGCAGTACTTC
j_gene: TRBJ1-6; d_gene: -; v_gene: TRBV5-1; abundance: -; CDR3aa: CASSPSPREIKALHF; CDR3nt: TGCGCCAGCAGCCCGAGCCCGAGGGAAATTAAAGCCCTCCACTTT
j_gene: TRBJ1-5; d_gene: TRBD1; v_gene: TRBV30; abundance: -; CDR3aa: CAWSVQGSQPQHF; CDR3nt: TGTGCCTGGAGTGTACAGGGGTCTCAGCCCCAGCATTTT
j_gene: TRBJ2-5; d_gene: TRBD2; v_gene: TRBV2; abundance: -; CDR3aa: CASSSPGLAGLLRETQYF; CDR3nt: TGTGCCAGCAGTAGTCCGGGACTAGCGGGACTTTTGCGGGAGACCCAGTACTTC
j_gene: TRBJ1-2; d_gene: -; v_gene: TRBV7-2; abundance: -; CDR3aa: CASSPQGGGENGYTF; CDR3nt: TGTGCCAGCAGCCCCCAAGGCGGGGGCGAGAATGGCTACACCTTC
j_gene: TRBJ1-5; d_gene: -; v_gene: TRBV5-8; abundance: -; CDR3aa: CASSIRQSNSNQPQHF; CDR3nt: TGTGCCAGCAGCATACGACAGTCGAATAGCAATCAGCCCCAGCATTTT
j_gene: TRBJ2-7; d_gene: TRBD2; v_gene: TRBV18; abundance: -; CDR3aa: CASSPPDGGGPYEQYF; CDR3nt: TGTGCCAGCTCACCGCCAGACGGGGGGGGGCCCTACGAGCAGTACTTC
j_gene: TRBJ1-6; d_gene: TRBD1; v_gene: TRBV13; abundance: -; CDR3aa: CASSGYGTGGSYNSPLHF; CDR3nt: TGTGCCAGCAGCGGGTACGGGACAGGAGGCTCCTATAATTCACCCCTCCACTTT
j_gene: TRBJ1-2; d_gene: -; v_gene: TRBV30; abundance: -; CDR3aa: CAWSRTPGEGPNGYTF; CDR3nt: TGTGCCTGGAGTCGGACCCCAGGGGAGGGTCCGAACGGCTACACCTTC
j_gene: TRBJ2-3; d_gene: TRBD2; v_gene: TRBV5-6; abundance: -; CDR3aa: CASSLALSAGGPDTQYF; CDR3nt: TGTGCCAGCAGCTTGGCCCTTTCGGCGGGGGGGCCAGATACGCAGTATTTT
j_gene: TRBJ2-7; d_gene: -; v_gene: TRBV13; abundance: -; CDR3aa: CASSLAGYEQYF; CDR3nt: TGTGCCAGCAGCTTAGCGGGTTACGAGCAGTACTTC
j_gene: TRBJ2-3; d_gene: -; v_gene: TRBV7-9; abundance: -; CDR3aa: CASSLDSDTQYF; CDR3nt: TGTGCCAGCAGCTTAGACTCAGATACGCAGTATTTT
j_gene: TRBJ1-2; d_gene: -; v_gene: TRBV11-2; abundance: -; CDR3aa: CASSRGSPTYGYTF; CDR3nt: TGTGCCAGCAGCCGAGGATCGCCCACCTATGGCTACACCTTC
j_gene: TRBJ2-2; d_gene: -; v_gene: TRBV18; abundance: few; CDR3aa: CASSLGVTNTGELFF; CDR3nt: TGTGCCAGCTCACTCGGAGTCACGAACACCGGGGAGCTGTTTTTT
j_gene: TRBJ1-1; d_gene: TRBD1; v_gene: TRBV7-3; abundance: -; CDR3aa: CASRDLGQRNTEAFF; CDR3nt: TGTGCCAGCAGGGACCTGGGACAGCGGAACACTGAAGCTTTCTTT
j_gene: TRBJ1-5; d_gene: -; v_gene: TRBV19; abundance: -; CDR3aa: CASRPGIFSNQPQHF; CDR3nt: TGTGCCAGTAGGCCAGGGATCTTTAGCAATCAGCCCCAGCATTTT
j_gene: TRBJ2-7; d_gene: -; v_gene: TRBV28; abundance: -; CDR3aa: CASTSLVRGGEQYF; CDR3nt: TGTGCCAGCACTTCCCTTGTACGTGGAGGAGAGCAGTACTTC
j_gene: TRBJ1-1; d_gene: -; v_gene: TRBV19; abundance: many; CDR3aa: CASSIKSGFTEAFF; CDR3nt: TGTGCCAGTAGTATAAAGTCAGGTTTCACTGAAGCTTTCTTT
j_gene: TRBJ1-4; d_gene: -; v_gene: TRBV7-2; abundance: -; CDR3aa: CASSNPGHGNEKLFF; CDR3nt: TGTGCCAGCAGCAATCCCGGACATGGGAATGAAAAACTGTTTTTT
j_gene: TRBJ1-2; d_gene: -; v_gene: TRBV5-5; abundance: -; CDR3aa: CASSLDRTPNYGYTF; CDR3nt: TGTGCCAGCAGCTTGGACAGGACCCCTAACTATGGCTACACCTTC
j_gene: TRBJ1-4; d_gene: -; v_gene: TRBV5-1; abundance: -; CDR3aa: CASSPTGVFNEKLFF; CDR3nt: TGCGCCAGCAGCCCGACCGGGGTCTTTAATGAAAAACTGTTTTTT